The T cell receptor (beta chain) under discussion was sequenced for a study of blood T cell repertoires in COVID-19. Study overall: The United States, Italy and Spain supplied acute and convalescent COVID-19 samples.

All enrollees were roughly 18 to 100 years old and from under 25 US areas. The study recruited exposed participants who had met a COVID-19 case within 2 weeks before entry. Germline V gene lookup returns CDR1 MGHDK and CDR2 SYGVNS. The CDR3 contains 15 residues. V was trimmed by 7 bases and J by 5 bases, leaving 20 bases between them. The protocol was immunoSEQ multiplex PCR, while the TCRdb copy is restricted to in-frame clones and leaves out a portion. Found here are more than 300,000 clones, roughly 92% of them singletons; the top ten hold roughly 0.9%. Sequenced material: PBMCs or T cells enriched from blood (not recorded which). The origin of this receptor is a woman aged 40 to 50 who had been exposed to COVID-19. The chain combines TRBV25-1 with TRBJ1-1, with D possibly matching TRBD1 (6 bases). The CDR3 protein is CASTRGGSVRTEAFF. The CDR3 DNA follows: TGTGCCAGCACTAGAGGGGGATCCGTTCGGACTGAAGCTTTCTTT.